This T cell receptor (beta chain) is from a study of cytomegalovirus exposure and HLA in healthy donors. Study-level background: There were more than 350 genotyped donors. Of these, 75% to 90% fell in the genetic ancestry cluster associated with self-reported Caucasian donors.

Study-wide results and caveats: In a later analysis, the majority of CMV-associated beta chains seemingly showed HLA restriction.

The PCR had 60 Vbeta and 13 Jbeta primers. The table came from immunoSEQ multiplex PCR; TCRdb's copy has only in-frame clones and leaves some out. The sample's table shows more than 130,000 clones. CDR1 SGHNT and CDR2 YYREEE come from the germline V gene (reference sequence). The CDR3 length is 13 residues. V lost 3 bases, J lost 3 bases, and 2 bases stayed unmatched. Note on this clone: Its specificity is not known.

The V call is TRBV5-4, the J call TRBJ1-2, with TRBD1 identical over 7 bases. Sequencing used PBMCs. The TCR was taken from a man aged 35 to 55 in good health and CMV-seronegative. The CDR3 DNA is TGTGCCAGCAGCTCCGGGACAGACTATGGCTACACCTTC. This translates into CASSSGTDYGYTF.